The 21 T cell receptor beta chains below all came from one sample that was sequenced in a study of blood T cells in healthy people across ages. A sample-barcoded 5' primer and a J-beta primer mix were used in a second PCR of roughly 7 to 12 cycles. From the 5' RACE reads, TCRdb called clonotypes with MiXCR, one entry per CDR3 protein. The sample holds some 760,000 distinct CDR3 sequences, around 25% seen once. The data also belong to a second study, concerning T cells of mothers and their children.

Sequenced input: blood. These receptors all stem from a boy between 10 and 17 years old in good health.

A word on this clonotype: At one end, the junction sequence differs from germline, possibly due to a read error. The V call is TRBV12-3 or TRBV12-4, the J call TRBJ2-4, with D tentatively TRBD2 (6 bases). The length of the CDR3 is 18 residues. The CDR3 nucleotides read TGTGCCAGCAGCCCGGGGGAACGCGGGGAGTTAGCCGAAAACATTCAGTACTTC. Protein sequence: CASSPGERGELAENIQYF.

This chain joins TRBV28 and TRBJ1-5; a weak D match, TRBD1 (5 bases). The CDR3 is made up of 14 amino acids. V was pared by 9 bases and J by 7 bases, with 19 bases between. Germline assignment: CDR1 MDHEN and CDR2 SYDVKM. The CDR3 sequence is CASLLRREGQPQHF. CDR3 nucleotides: TGTGCCAGTCTACTTCGCAGGGAGGGACAGCCCCAGCATTTT.

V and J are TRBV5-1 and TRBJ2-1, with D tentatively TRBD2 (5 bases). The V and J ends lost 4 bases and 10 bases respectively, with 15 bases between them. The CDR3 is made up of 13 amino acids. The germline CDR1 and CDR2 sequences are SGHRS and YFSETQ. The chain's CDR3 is CASSTWTGVEQFF. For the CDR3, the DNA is TGCGCCAGCAGCACCTGGACTGGGGTCGAGCAGTTCTTC.

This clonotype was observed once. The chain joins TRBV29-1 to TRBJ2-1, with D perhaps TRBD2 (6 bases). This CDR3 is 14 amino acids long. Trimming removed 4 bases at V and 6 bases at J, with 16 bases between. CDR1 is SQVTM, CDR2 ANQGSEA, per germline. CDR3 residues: CSVARDSAINEQFF. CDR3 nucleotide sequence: TGCAGCGTTGCGCGGGACTCAGCAATCAATGAGCAGTTCTTC.

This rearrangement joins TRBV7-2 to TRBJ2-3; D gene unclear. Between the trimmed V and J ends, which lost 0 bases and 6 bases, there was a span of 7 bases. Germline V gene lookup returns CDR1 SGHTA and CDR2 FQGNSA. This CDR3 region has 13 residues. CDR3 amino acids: CASSLARSDTQYF. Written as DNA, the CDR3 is TGTGCCAGCAGCTTAGCGAGGAGCGATACGCAGTATTTT.

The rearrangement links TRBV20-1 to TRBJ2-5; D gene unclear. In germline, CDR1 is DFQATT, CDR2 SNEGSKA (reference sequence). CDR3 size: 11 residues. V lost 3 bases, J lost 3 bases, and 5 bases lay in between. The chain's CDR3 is CSASLKETQYF. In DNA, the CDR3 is TGCAGTGCTAGTCTCAAAGAGACCCAGTACTTC.

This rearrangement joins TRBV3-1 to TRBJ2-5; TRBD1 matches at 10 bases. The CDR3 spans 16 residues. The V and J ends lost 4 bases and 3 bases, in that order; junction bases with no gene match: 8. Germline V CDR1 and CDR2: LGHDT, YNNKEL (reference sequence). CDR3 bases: TGTGCCAGCAGCCCGTTCCGGGACAGGGGCGAAGAGACCCAGTACTTC. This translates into CASSPFRDRGEETQYF.

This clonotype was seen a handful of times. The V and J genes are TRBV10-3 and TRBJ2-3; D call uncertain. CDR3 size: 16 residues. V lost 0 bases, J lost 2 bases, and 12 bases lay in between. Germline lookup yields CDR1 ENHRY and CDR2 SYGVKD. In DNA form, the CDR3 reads TGTGCCATCAGTGAGTCGGAGCGACCTACCACAGATACGCAGTATTTT. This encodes CAISESERPTTDTQYF.

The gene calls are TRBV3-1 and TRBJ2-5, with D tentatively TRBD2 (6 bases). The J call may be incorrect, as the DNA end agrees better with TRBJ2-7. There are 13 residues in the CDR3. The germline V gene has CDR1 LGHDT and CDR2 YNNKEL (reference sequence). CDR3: CASSPGAEYEQYF. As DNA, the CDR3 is TGTGCCAGCAGTCCGGGAGCCGAATACGAGCAGTACTTC.

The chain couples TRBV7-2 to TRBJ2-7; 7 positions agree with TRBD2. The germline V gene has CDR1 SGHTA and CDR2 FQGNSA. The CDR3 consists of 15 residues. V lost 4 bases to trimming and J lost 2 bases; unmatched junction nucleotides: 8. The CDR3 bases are TGTGCCAGCAGCTCCACGGGAGGCCTAACCTACGAGCAGTACTTC. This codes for CASSSTGGLTYEQYF.

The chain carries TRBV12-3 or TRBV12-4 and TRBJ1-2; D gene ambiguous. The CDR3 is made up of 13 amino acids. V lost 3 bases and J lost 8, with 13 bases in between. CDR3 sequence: CASSFGRPEGYTF. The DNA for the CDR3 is TGTGCCAGCAGTTTTGGCAGACCGGAGGGCTACACCTTC.

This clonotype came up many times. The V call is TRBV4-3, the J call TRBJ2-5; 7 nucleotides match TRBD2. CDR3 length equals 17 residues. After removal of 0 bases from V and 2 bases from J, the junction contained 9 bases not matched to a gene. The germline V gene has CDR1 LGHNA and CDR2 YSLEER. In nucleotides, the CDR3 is TGCGCCAGCAGCCAAGATCTCGGGGGTAGCGGGCAAGAGACCCAGTACTTC. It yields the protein CASSQDLGGSGQETQYF.

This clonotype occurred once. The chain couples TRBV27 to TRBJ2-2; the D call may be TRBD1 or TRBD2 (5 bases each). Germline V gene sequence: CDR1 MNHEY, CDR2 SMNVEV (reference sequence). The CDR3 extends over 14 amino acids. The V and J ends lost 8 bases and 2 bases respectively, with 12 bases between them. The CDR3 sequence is CASCVGGNTGELFF. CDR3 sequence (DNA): TGTGCCAGCTGCGTTGGGGGTAACACCGGGGAGCTGTTTTTT.

The DNA for the CDR3 is TGTGCCAGCAGCTTGATAAGCGGGACAGGGTTGTTGGAGCAGTACTTC. Translated: CASSLISGTGLLEQYF. This chain links TRBV7-2 with TRBJ2-7; 9 bases align to TRBD1. CDR1 and CDR2 from the germline V gene are SGHTA and FQGNSA. V lost 3 bases to trimming and J lost 7 bases; unmatched junction nucleotides: 13. The CDR3 has 16 amino acids.

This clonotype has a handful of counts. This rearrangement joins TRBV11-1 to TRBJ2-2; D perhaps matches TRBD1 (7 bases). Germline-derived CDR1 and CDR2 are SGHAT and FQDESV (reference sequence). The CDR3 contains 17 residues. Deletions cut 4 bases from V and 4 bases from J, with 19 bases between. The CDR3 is CASSSRQGVAVTGELFF. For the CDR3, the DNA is TGTGCCAGCAGCTCACGACAGGGAGTAGCGGTCACCGGGGAGCTGTTTTTT.

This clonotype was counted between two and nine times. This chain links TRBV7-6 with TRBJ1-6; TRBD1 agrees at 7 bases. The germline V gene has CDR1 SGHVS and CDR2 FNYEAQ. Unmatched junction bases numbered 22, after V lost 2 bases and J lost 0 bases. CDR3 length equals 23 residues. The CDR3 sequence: CASSLFRQGRCQLSSSYNSPLHF. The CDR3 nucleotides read TGTGCCAGCAGCTTATTTCGACAGGGACGCTGCCAACTATCGAGCTCCTATAATTCACCCCTCCACTTT. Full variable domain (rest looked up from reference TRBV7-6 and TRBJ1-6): GAGVSQSPRYKVTKRGQDVALRCDPISGHVSLYWYRQALGQGPEFLTYFNYEAQQDKSGLPNDRFSAERPEGSISTLTIQRTEQRDSAMYRCASSLFRQGRCQLSSSYNSPLHFGNGTRLTVT.

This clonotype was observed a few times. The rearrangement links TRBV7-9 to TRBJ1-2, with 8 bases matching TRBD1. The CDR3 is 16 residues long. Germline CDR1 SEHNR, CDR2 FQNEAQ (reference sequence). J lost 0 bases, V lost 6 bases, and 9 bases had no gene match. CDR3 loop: CASRPGGVSPNYGYTF. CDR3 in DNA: TGTGCCAGCAGGCCAGGGGGCGTTTCCCCTAACTATGGCTACACCTTC. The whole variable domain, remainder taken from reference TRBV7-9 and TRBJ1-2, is DTGVSQNPRHKITKRGQNVTFRCDPISEHNRLYWYRQTLGQGPEFLTYFQNEAQLEKSRLLSDRFSAERPKGSFSTLEIQRTEQGDSAMYLCASRPGGVSPNYGYTFGSGTRLTVV.

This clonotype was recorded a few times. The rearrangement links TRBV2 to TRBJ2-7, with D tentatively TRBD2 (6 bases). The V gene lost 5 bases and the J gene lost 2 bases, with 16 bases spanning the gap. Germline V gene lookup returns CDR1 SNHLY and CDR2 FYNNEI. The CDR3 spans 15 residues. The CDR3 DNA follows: TGTGCCAGCAGTCAAACATCGGGACTGCCCTACGAGCAGTACTTC. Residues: CASSQTSGLPYEQYF.

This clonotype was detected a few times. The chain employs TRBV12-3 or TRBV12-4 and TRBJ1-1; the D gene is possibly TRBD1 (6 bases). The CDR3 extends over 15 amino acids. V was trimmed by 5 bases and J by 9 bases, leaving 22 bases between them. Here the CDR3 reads CASSPTSAGVIKAFF. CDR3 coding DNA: TGTGCCAGCAGTCCTACCAGTGCAGGGGTCATAAAAGCTTTCTTT.

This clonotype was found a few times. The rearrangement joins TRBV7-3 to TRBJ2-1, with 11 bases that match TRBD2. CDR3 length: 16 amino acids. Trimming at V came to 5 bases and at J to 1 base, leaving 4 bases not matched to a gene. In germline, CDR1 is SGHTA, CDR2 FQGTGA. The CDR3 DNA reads TGTGCCAGCAGCCTCCGGACTAGCGGGTCCTACAATGAGCAGTTCTTC. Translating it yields CASSLRTSGSYNEQFF.

The CDR3, as DNA: TGTGCCAGCAGATGGACAGCTCGACACCAAGAGACCCAGTACTTC. Translating gives CASRWTARHQETQYF. The chain recombines TRBV6-5 with TRBJ2-5; D is perhaps TRBD1 (6 bases). The V gene's germline CDR1 is MNHEY and CDR2 SVGAGI. The CDR3 is made up of 15 amino acids. V was trimmed by 6 bases and J by 0 bases, leaving 14 bases between them.